The following is a TCR beta chain sequence with its context. Its antigen is undetermined. Clones were sequenced by immunoSEQ multiplex PCR, and TCRdb holds only the in-frame ones, with some missing. The data show about 94,000 clones, approximately 91% seen once. The length of the CDR3 is 12 residues. V gave up 5 bases and J gave up 5 bases; unmatched junction bases: 4. Germline loops: CDR1 SQVTM, CDR2 ANQGSEA. These data originate in a study of OX40 agonist ivuxolimab in advanced cancers. About the research overall: The diagnoses of dose-escalation patients were hepatocellular carcinoma, melanoma, renal cell or head and neck cancer. Past anti-PD-1, anti-PD-L1 or anti-CTLA-4 therapy was accepted, and 40% to 50% had received some. Points from the study as a whole: More expanded clones were seen, on average, in CD8+ T cells than in CD4+.

The rearrangement links TRBV29-1 to TRBJ2-3, with 7 bases identical to TRBD2. The material sequenced was CD4+ or CD8+ T cells sorted from blood, taken in a trial of the OX40 agonist ivuxolimab. This TCR was recovered from an adult with an advanced solid tumor such as melanoma, head and neck, liver or kidney cancer. The CDR3 coding sequence is TGCAGCGTTCGCGGGGAGGGAGATACGCAGTATTTT. It codes for CSVRGEGDTQYF.